This T cell receptor beta chain was sequenced during a study of blood T cell repertoires in COVID-19. Study in general: COVID-19 samples from acute and convalescent phases originated in the United States, Italy and Spain. Sample material is recorded as cDNA or gDNA derived from T cells, B-cell-depleted T cells, or PBMCs.

This clone was seen just once. The J segment lost 11 bases and the V segment lost 5 bases, leaving 10 bases of the junction unmatched. The CDR3 runs 13 residues. The V gene's germline CDR1 is KGHSH and CDR2 LQKENI. In the source study's methods: Estimation of nucleated cell counts relied on the amplification of reference gene primers. TCRdb keeps only in-frame clones here, not all; method: immunoSEQ multiplex PCR. Clone size and the V and J calls come from that table; the DNA yielded D and trimming. This repertoire shows about 180,000 clones, 80% to 90% found once; its top ten account for about 9.7%. The receptor was isolated from a man in his fifties or sixties with active or convalescent COVID-19. Sequencing was performed on peripheral blood. The V gene is TRBV18, the J gene TRBJ2-7; the match to TRBD1 covers 9 bases. The CDR3 sequence: CASSTDTGGGEYF. The CDR3 region has the DNA TGTGCCAGCTCAACAGACACAGGGGGCGGGGAGTACTTC.